This T cell receptor beta chain was documented in a study of vaccination and CD4 T cells after COVID-19. The overall study: Samples taken post-COVID came a median 101 days after diagnosis, ranging from 35 to 161. Culture controls were given either a CEFX pool, an HIV-1 Nef pool, or no peptide. For post-vaccine samples, collection took place a median roughly 76 days after dose two, ranging from 14 to 241.

Indicated treatment: approximately 10-day PBMC culture with coronavirus spike peptide pools or control peptides (ViraFEST assay). Sequenced with the Oncomine TCR Beta short-read assay was DNA taken from cultured CD4+ T cells. TCRdb processed the PCR reads anew with MiXCR; each CDR3 protein has one entry. There are under 20,000 distinct CDR3 sequences in the sample; about 42% occur only once, and approximately 6.7% lies in the top ten. This clonotype appeared once. Its cognate antigen is unknown. The sample was CD4+ T cells from blood, cultured in vitro, taken before SARS-CoV-2 vaccination. This clonotype was sampled from a human donor who had recovered from COVID-19.

The DNA for the CDR3 is TGTGCCAGCAGTGAATGGGTTAACTATGGCTACACCTTC. Protein product: CASSEWVNYGYTF. The chain has TRBV2 and TRBJ1-2; D is uncertain. This CDR3 has 13 residues. V lost 2 bases and J lost 1, with 5 bases in between. Per the germline V gene, CDR1 is SNHLY and CDR2 is FYNNEI.